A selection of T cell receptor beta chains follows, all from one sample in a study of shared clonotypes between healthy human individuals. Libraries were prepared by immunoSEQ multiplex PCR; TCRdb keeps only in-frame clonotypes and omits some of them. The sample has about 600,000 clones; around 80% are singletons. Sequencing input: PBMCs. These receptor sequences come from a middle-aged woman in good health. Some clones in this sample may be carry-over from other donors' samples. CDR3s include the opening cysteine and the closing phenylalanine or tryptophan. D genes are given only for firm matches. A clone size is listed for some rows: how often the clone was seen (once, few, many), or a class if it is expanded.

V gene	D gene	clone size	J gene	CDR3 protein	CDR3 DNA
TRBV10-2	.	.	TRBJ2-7	CASRDNSYEQYF	TGCGCCAGCAGGGACAACTCCTACGAGCAGTACTTC
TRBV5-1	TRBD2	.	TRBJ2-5	CASSLRSGRADETQYF	TGCGCCAGCAGCTTGAGAAGCGGGAGGGCCGATGAGACCCAGTACTTC
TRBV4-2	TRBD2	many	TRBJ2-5	CASSPRLAGGMEETQYF	TGTGCCAGCAGCCCGCGACTAGCGGGAGGGATGGAAGAGACCCAGTACTTC
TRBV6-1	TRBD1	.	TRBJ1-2	CASSDTGGYYGYTF	TGTGCCAGCAGTGACACAGGGGGTTACTATGGCTACACCTTC
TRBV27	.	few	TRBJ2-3	CASSLSVSTDTQYF	TGTGCCAGCAGTCTTAGCGTTTCCACAGATACGCAGTATTTT
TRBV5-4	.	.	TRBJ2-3	CASSLATGPFPDTQYF	TGTGCCAGCAGCTTGGCGACAGGACCTTTTCCCGATACGCAGTATTTT
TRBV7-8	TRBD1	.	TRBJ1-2	CASSLGQGAGYGYTF	TGTGCCAGCAGCTTAGGTCAGGGGGCAGGCTATGGCTACACCTTC
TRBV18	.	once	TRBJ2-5	CASSPKQETQYF	TGTGCCAGCTCACCGAAACAAGAGACCCAGTACTTC
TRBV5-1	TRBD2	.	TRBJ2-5	CASSLNIAGLGETQYF	TGCGCCAGCAGCCTGAACATAGCGGGATTAGGGGAGACCCAGTACTTC
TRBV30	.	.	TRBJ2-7	CAWSVLRGINEQYF	TGTGCCTGGAGTGTACTGAGGGGGATCAACGAGCAGTACTTC
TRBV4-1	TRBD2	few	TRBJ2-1	CASSHRLAGGYNEQFF	TGCGCCAGCAGCCACAGACTAGCGGGAGGGTACAATGAGCAGTTCTTC
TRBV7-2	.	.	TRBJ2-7	CASSFSVFVEQYF	TGTGCCAGCAGCTTTTCGGTCTTTGTCGAGCAGTACTTC
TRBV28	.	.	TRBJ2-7	CASSLDQAVSYEQYF	TGTGCCAGCAGTTTAGACCAGGCGGTGTCCTACGAGCAGTACTTC
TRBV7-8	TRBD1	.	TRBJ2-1	CASSLALRFRGPGNEQFF	TGTGCCAGCAGCTTAGCTCTTAGGTTCAGGGGGCCGGGAAATGAGCAGTTCTTC
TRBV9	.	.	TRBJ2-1	CASSGGPPGEEQFF	TGTGCCAGCAGCGGGGGACCCCCGGGAGAGGAGCAGTTCTTC
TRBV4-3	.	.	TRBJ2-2	CASSQTAERLTGELFF	TGCGCCAGCAGCCAGACAGCGGAGCGGCTCACCGGGGAGCTGTTTTTT
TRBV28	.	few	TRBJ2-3	CASSSTLWGDPDTQYF	TGTGCCAGCAGTTCCACCCTTTGGGGCGATCCAGATACGCAGTATTTT
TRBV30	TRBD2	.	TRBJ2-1	CAWGGDGEQFF	TGTGCCTGGGGGGGGGACGGTGAGCAGTTCTTC
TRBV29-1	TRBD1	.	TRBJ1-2	CSVGGRSGGFGYTF	TGCAGCGTTGGTGGGAGGTCAGGGGGTTTTGGCTACACCTTC
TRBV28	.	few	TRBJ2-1	CASSPPGTQANEQFF	TGTGCCAGCAGCCCCCCCGGAACCCAGGCGAATGAGCAGTTCTTC
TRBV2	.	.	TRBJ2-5	CASSDPRGRETQYF	TGTGCCAGCAGTGACCCTAGGGGCCGAGAGACCCAGTACTTC
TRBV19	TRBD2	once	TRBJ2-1	CASTHSPSGSNEQFF	TGTGCCAGTACCCATTCTCCCAGCGGGAGCAATGAGCAGTTCTTC
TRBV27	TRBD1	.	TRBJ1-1	CASSLLGGGTEAFF	TGTGCCAGCAGTTTACTAGGGGGCGGAACTGAAGCTTTCTTT
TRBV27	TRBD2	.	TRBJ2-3	CASSRTSGRVADTQYF	TGTGCCAGCAGCCGAACTAGCGGGAGGGTGGCAGATACGCAGTATTTT
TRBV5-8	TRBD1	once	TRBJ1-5	CASSFEMDRGSNQPQHF	TGTGCCAGCAGCTTCGAGATGGACAGGGGTAGCAATCAGCCCCAGCATTTT
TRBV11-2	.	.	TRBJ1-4	CASSFAGHVNEKLFF	TGTGCCAGCAGCTTCGCGGGACACGTTAATGAAAAACTGTTTTTT
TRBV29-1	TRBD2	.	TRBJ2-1	CSVEALAGPHEQFF	TGCAGCGTTGAAGCTTTAGCGGGACCCCATGAGCAGTTCTTC
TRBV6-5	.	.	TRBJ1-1	CASSYSRGGGNTEAFF	TGTGCCAGCAGTTACTCGAGGGGAGGGGGTAACACTGAAGCTTTCTTT
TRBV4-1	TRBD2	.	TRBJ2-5	CASSQGTRSETQYF	TGCGCCAGCAGCCAAGGGACTAGAAGTGAGACCCAGTACTTC
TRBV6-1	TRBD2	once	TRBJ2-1	CASRSGSYNEQFF	TGTGCCAGCAGAAGCGGGAGTTACAATGAGCAGTTCTTC
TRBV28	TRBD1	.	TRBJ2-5	CASSLGQGSQETQYF	TGTGCCAGCAGTTTAGGACAGGGTAGTCAAGAGACCCAGTACTTC
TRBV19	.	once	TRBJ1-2	CASSIRPGDKGYTF	TGTGCCAGTAGTATACGACCAGGGGACAAAGGCTACACCTTC
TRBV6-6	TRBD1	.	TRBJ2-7	CASSYSGQGSYEQYF	TGTGCCAGCAGTTACTCCGGACAGGGTTCCTACGAGCAGTACTTC
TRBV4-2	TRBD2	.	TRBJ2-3	CASSQAARGGRTDTQYF	TGTGCCAGCAGCCAAGCAGCCCGGGGAGGGCGCACAGATACGCAGTATTTT
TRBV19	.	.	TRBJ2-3	CASSPRHKKYITSDTQYF	TGTGCCAGTAGTCCTCGACATAAGAAGTACATAACATCAGATACGCAGTATTTT
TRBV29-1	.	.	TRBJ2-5	CSVEDNGAPYQETQYF	TGCAGCGTTGAAGATAACGGGGCGCCGTACCAAGAGACCCAGTACTTC